This T cell receptor (beta chain) was captured in a study of beta chain features in type 1 diabetes. Every bit of the isolated RNA underwent reverse transcription, so sequencing read expressed TCRB transcripts. Profiling relied on immunoSEQ multiplex PCR, and the TCRdb table lists in-frame clones only, not all of them. This repertoire shows 350,000 to 450,000 clones, 11% to 15% found once; its top ten account for roughly 0.04%. Each sorted fraction was over 95% pure. Sequencing was done on a sample of naive CD4+ T cells from blood. This sequence originates from a man in his thirties or forties in good health.

CDR3 loop: CASSLVGGHEQFF. The CDR3, as DNA: TGTGCCAGTAGCTTGGTCGGTGGGCATGAGCAGTTCTTC. V is TRBV19 and J is TRBJ2-1; D unresolved. The CDR3 extends over 13 amino acids. CDR1 LNHDA and CDR2 SQIVND come from the germline V gene (reference sequence). V was shortened by 6 bases and J by 8 bases, with 14 bases between the two germline ends.